This T cell receptor (beta chain) was sequenced for a study of cytomegalovirus exposure and HLA in healthy donors. Study results and limitations: Overall, under 200 TCR beta chains were annotated as cytomegalovirus-associated.

Assay: immunoSEQ multiplex PCR; the TCRdb copy retains only in-frame clones and omits some. The sample yields roughly 140,000 clones, 85% to 90% seen once. Germline lookup yields CDR1 MNHEY and CDR2 SMNVEV (reference sequence). V gave up 6 bases and J gave up 4 bases; unmatched junction bases: 12. This CDR3 region has 16 residues. On this clone: As yet, its antigen is unknown.

The sequenced sample consisted of PBMCs. The chain uses TRBV27 and TRBJ2-5; TRBD1 matches 9 bases. This sequence was found in a woman aged 18-29 years in good health and CMV-seropositive. The CDR3 loop is CASRSQGTGIRETQYF. DNA of the CDR3: TGTGCCAGCAGGAGTCAGGGGACAGGGATAAGAGAGACCCAGTACTTC.